A selection of T cell receptor beta chains follows, all from one sample in a study of response to subunit inactivated influenza vaccine. Via MiXCR, TCRdb re-called the RT-PCR reads, giving one row per CDR3 protein. Of just under 550,000 distinct CDR3 sequences listed, approximately 22% are singletons. This sample was shared with a second study, whose subject was T cells expressing NK-cell markers.

Sequenced here: CD4+ T cells sorted from PBMCs, sampled 11 to 12 days after vaccination. These receptors all come from a man in his fifties who received an inactivated influenza vaccine. Both conserved end residues are part of each CDR3. The order of the fields is V gene, J gene, clone size, D gene, CDR3 protein, CDR3 DNA. The D gene is left open where the match is weak. Only some rows state a clone size, as once, few, many or a class for expanded clones.

TRBV7-9	TRBJ2-1	few	TRBD2	CASSFTASGYNEQFF	TGTGCCAGCAGCTTTACGGCTAGCGGTTACAATGAGCAGTTCTTC
TRBV11-1	TRBJ2-7	few	TRBD1	CASSPGGPDEQYF	TGTGCCAGCAGCCCAGGGGGACCCGACGAGCAGTACTTC
TRBV10-3	TRBJ2-1	few	TRBD1	CAITGTGQYNEQFF	TGTGCCATCACGGGGACAGGGCAGTACAATGAGCAGTTCTTC
TRBV6-1	TRBJ2-7	few	.	CASSPSRAGDSYEQYF	TGTGCCAGCAGCCCCTCGCGGGCCGGAGACTCCTACGAGCAGTACTTC
TRBV6-2/TRBV6-3	TRBJ2-2	.	TRBD2	CASRNSGRAIGELFF	TGTGCCAGCAGAAATAGCGGGAGGGCCATCGGGGAGCTGTTTTTT
TRBV4-2	TRBJ1-1	few	.	CASSQDLRQAEAFF	TGTGCCAGCAGCCAAGATCTGCGGCAGGCTGAAGCTTTCTTT
TRBV15	TRBJ2-3	few	.	CATSRDPTDTQYF	TGTGCCACCAGCAGAGACCCCACAGATACGCAGTATTTT
TRBV6-5	TRBJ2-4	few	.	CASSYSTGIGNIQYF	TGTGCCAGCAGTTACTCGACAGGTATCGGGAACATTCAGTACTTC
TRBV28	TRBJ2-3	many	.	CASSFPYTPRGTDTQYF	TGTGCCAGCAGTTTTCCCTACACCCCCCGGGGCACAGATACGCAGTATTTT
TRBV4-1	TRBJ1-6	.	.	CASSQPSLSSYNSPLHF	TGCGCCAGCAGCCAACCCAGCTTAAGCTCCTATAATTCACCCCTCCACTTT
TRBV4-1	TRBJ1-1	.	.	CASSQGRQNTEAFF	TGCGCCAGCAGCCAAGGACGACAGAACACTGAAGCTTTCTTT
TRBV7-2	TRBJ2-3	few	.	CASSLSGSRRADTQYF	TGTGCCAGCAGCTTATCGGGTTCACGACGGGCAGATACGCAGTATTTT
TRBV18	TRBJ1-6	.	.	CASSPYINSPLHF	TGTGCCAGCTCACCCTATATTAATTCACCCCTCCACTTT
TRBV18	TRBJ1-5	.	TRBD1	CASSTGGVGNQPQHF	TGTGCCAGCTCAACAGGGGGAGTGGGCAATCAGCCCCAGCATTTT
TRBV12-3/TRBV12-4	TRBJ2-3	few	TRBD1	CASSRTGGSFQTQYF	TGTGCCAGCAGCCGGACAGGGGGTTCATTTCAGACGCAGTATTTT
TRBV7-9	TRBJ2-2	.	TRBD2	CASSSSGAPGELFF	TGTGCCAGCAGCTCCAGCGGGGCTCCCGGGGAGCTGTTTTTT
TRBV20-1	TRBJ2-1	.	TRBD1	CSADRGPYNEQFF	TGCAGTGCTGACAGGGGACCCTACAATGAGCAGTTCTTC
TRBV20-1	TRBJ2-7	few	.	CSARDNRPYEQYF	TGCAGTGCTAGAGATAACAGACCATACGAGCAGTACTTC
TRBV4-3	TRBJ2-5	few	.	CASSQDYREETQYF	TGCGCCAGCAGCCAAGATTACCGGGAAGAGACCCAGTACTTC
TRBV29-1	TRBJ2-3	.	.	CSVEWGANTDTQYF	TGCAGCGTCGAGTGGGGAGCGAACACAGATACGCAGTATTTT
TRBV7-2	TRBJ2-1	few	TRBD2	CASSTPAGRTSYNEQFF	TGTGCCAGCAGCACTCCAGCGGGAAGAACTAGTTACAATGAGCAGTTCTTC
TRBV5-5	TRBJ1-1	.	TRBD1	CASSWTGGAEAFF	TGTGCCAGCAGCTGGACAGGGGGGGCTGAAGCTTTCTTT
TRBV20-1	TRBJ2-2	few	TRBD2	CSVGGRGPGELFF	TGCAGTGTGGGCGGGAGGGGGCCCGGGGAGCTGTTTTTT
TRBV5-5	TRBJ2-3	.	.	CASSLQGREDTQYF	TGTGCCAGCAGCTTACAGGGGCGGGAAGATACGCAGTATTTT
TRBV7-9	TRBJ1-1	few	.	CASSPPLFQRNTEAFF	TGTGCCAGCAGCCCCCCCCTCTTTCAGAGGAACACTGAAGCTTTCTTT
TRBV4-2	TRBJ1-1	.	.	CASSQERNEAFF	TGTGCCAGCAGCCAAGAGAGGAATGAAGCTTTCTTT
TRBV2	TRBJ2-2	.	.	CASRMGAGELFF	TGTGCCAGCAGGATGGGGGCCGGGGAGCTGTTTTTT
TRBV28	TRBJ2-5	.	TRBD2	CASSTRLRTSGEETQYF	TGTGCCAGCAGTACCCGACTGAGGACTAGCGGGGAAGAGACCCAGTACTTC
TRBV12-3/TRBV12-4	TRBJ2-2	few	.	CASSFGSTGELFF	TGTGCCAGCAGTTTTGGTTCGACCGGGGAGCTGTTTTTT
TRBV4-3	TRBJ1-3	few	.	CASGNQGLGNTIYF	TGCGCCAGCGGCAACCAGGGACTCGGAAACACCATATATTTT
TRBV12-3/TRBV12-4	TRBJ1-3	many	.	CASSAGLSSGNTIYF	TGTGCCAGCAGCGCCGGACTCTCCTCTGGAAACACCATATATTTT
TRBV20-1	TRBJ1-5	many	.	CSTTPQGKGNQPQHF	TGCAGTACTACCCCCCAGGGGAAGGGCAATCAGCCCCAGCATTTT
TRBV7-2	TRBJ2-7	many	.	CASSLGGKIYEQYF	TGTGCCAGCAGCTTAGGAGGGAAGATCTACGAGCAGTACTTC
TRBV10-3	TRBJ2-7	.	TRBD2	CAISETPPGLAREQCF	TGTGCCATCAGTGAGACACCGCCGGGACTAGCGAGAGAGCAGTGCTTC
TRBV4-2	TRBJ1-2	few	.	CASSQERTGGVYGYTF	TGTGCCAGCAGCCAAGAAAGAACCGGGGGCGTCTATGGCTACACCTTC
TRBV6-5	TRBJ2-1	.	.	CASSYSGHYSYNEQFF	TGTGCCAGCAGTTACTCGGGACACTACTCCTACAATGAGCAGTTCTTC
TRBV10-3	TRBJ2-7	.	TRBD1	CAISGGQIYEQYF	TGTGCCATCAGTGGGGGACAGATCTACGAGCAGTACTTC
TRBV12-3/TRBV12-4	TRBJ2-7	.	TRBD1	CASSRSTGIYEQYF	TGTGCCAGCAGCCGATCGACAGGGATCTACGAGCAGTACTTC
TRBV11-2	TRBJ2-2	.	.	CASSLSSRSGELFF	TGTGCCAGCAGCTTAAGTAGCAGGTCTGGGGAGCTGTTTTTT
TRBV4-1	TRBJ2-7	.	.	CASSRQEELDEQYF	TGCGCCAGCAGCCGACAGGAGGAATTGGACGAGCAGTACTTC